Listed here are 5 T cell receptor beta chains from one sample, sequenced in a study of T cell changes during pregnancy in multiple sclerosis. The repertoire was sequenced with immunoSEQ multiplex PCR; TCRdb's copy has only in-frame clones and lacks some. The sample gives 45,000 to 60,000 clones, about 92% of which show up once; roughly 0.2% is in the top ten. This specimen consisted of CD4+ T cells from peripheral blood mononuclear cells, obtained in the second trimester of pregnancy. These receptors originate from a female donor with multiple sclerosis, enrolled in a pregnancy study.

The DNA for the CDR3 is TGTGCCAGCAGCTCCCCGGGAAGGCAAGGCTACACCTTC. This translates into CASSSPGRQGYTF. The chain carries TRBV7-3 and TRBJ1-2, with D hard to call. This CDR3 comprises 13 residues. CDR1 is SGHTA and CDR2 is FQGTGA in the germline V gene. Trimming removed 4 bases from V and 8 bases from J, with 14 bases in between. Together with reference TRBV7-3 and TRBJ1-2, the CDR3 gives the full variable domain: GAGVSQTPSNKVTEKGKYVELRCDPISGHTALYWYRQSLGQGPEFLIYFQGTGAADDSGLPNDRFFAVRPEGSVSTLKIQRTERGDSAVYLCASSSPGRQGYTFGSGTRLTVV.

The rearrangement joins TRBV6-5 to TRBJ1-1; D may be TRBD1 (5 bases). The CDR3 consists of 16 residues. Trimming removed 0 bases from V and 0 bases from J, with 11 bases in between. Germline CDR1 reads MNHEY; CDR2 reads SVGAGI. CDR3 coding DNA: TGTGCCAGCAGTTACTCAGGGAGGGGAATGAACACTGAAGCTTTCTTT. It yields the protein CASSYSGRGMNTEAFF.

This chain uses TRBV15 with TRBJ1-2; 7 bases are a match to TRBD1. V lost 2 bases, J lost 1 base, and 4 bases stayed unmatched. CDR3 length: 15 amino acids. Germline V gene data show CDR1 as LNHNV and CDR2 as YYDKDF (reference sequence). This CDR3 is CATSRLTGVNYGYTF. CDR3 coding DNA: TGTGCCACCAGCAGACTCACAGGGGTTAACTATGGCTACACCTTC.

This sequence joins TRBV4-1 and TRBJ2-1, with 7 bases matching TRBD1. The CDR3 runs to 17 residues. The germline V gene has CDR1 MGHRA and CDR2 YSYEKL. Trimming cost V 0 bases and J 0 bases; bases outside gene matches: 5. CDR3 in DNA: TGCGCCAGCAGCCAAGATCCGGCAGGGGGCTCCTACAATGAGCAGTTCTTC. Encoded protein: CASSQDPAGGSYNEQFF.

As to this clone: The junction shows a germline mismatch at one end, possibly a read error. This sequence joins TRBV11-3 and TRBJ2-7; perhaps TRBD2 as D (5 bases). This CDR3 contains 16 residues. CDR1 is SGHNT, CDR2 YENEEA, per germline. The CDR3 loop reads CASSTPPAGGSHEQYF. The CDR3 DNA is TGTGCCAGCAGCACCCCCCCTGCGGGTGGCTCCCACGAGCAGTACTTC.